A selection of T cell receptor beta chains follows, all from one sample in a study of T cell responses to AZD1222 COVID-19 vaccine. Profiled with immunoSEQ multiplex PCR; TCRdb holds only in-frame clones, not every one. The sample has around 100,000 clones; about nine tenths are singletons. The specimen comprised peripheral blood, sampled on day 0 of AZD1222 vaccination. These receptors all come from an adult in good health. CDR3s include the opening cysteine and the closing phenylalanine or tryptophan. D genes are given only for firm matches. Clone size, where shown, is once, few, many, or a class for clones that have expanded.

>-|TRBV9|TRBJ2-3|-
TGTGCCAGCAGCGTAGGGATAGATACGCAGTATTTT
CASSVGIDTQYF
>TRBD2|TRBV4-1|TRBJ2-3|-
TGCGCCAGCAGCGTTGGACTAGCGGGTATAACAGATACGCAGTATTTT
CASSVGLAGITDTQYF
>-|TRBV19|TRBJ1-1|-
TGTGCCAGTACCTCGGGACAAATGAACACTGAAGCTTTCTTT
CASTSGQMNTEAFF
>TRBD1|TRBV2|TRBJ2-1|-
TGTGCCAGCAGTCTGGGACAGGGAGCCTACAATGAGCAGTTCTTC
CASSLGQGAYNEQFF
>-|TRBV7-3|TRBJ2-5|-
TGTGCCAGCAGCAAATCCGGGACGCGTGGAGAGACCCAGTACTTC
CASSKSGTRGETQYF
>-|TRBV5-1|TRBJ1-1|-
TGCGCCAGCAGCCTGGAGGGGGTAAGTGATGAAGCTTTCTTT
CASSLEGVSDEAFF
>-|TRBV11-1|TRBJ1-1|-
TGTGCCAGCACCCTCTTCGTCATGGGCACTGAAGCTTTCTTT
CASTLFVMGTEAFF
>-|TRBV5-6|TRBJ1-6|-
TGTGCCAGCAGCCTCCAGGGGATTTCACCCCTCCACTTT
CASSLQGISPLHF
>TRBD1|TRBV7-9|TRBJ1-1|-
TGTGCCAGCAGCTTCTCGGGGACAGGGAAAATGAACACTGAAGCTTTCTTT
CASSFSGTGKMNTEAFF
>-|TRBV7-6|TRBJ2-1|-
TGTGCCAGCAGCGAAGGTCCGAATGAGCAGTTCTTC
CASSEGPNEQFF
>TRBD1|TRBV19|TRBJ1-5|-
TGTGCCAGTAGTATGGGACAGGGCAATCAGCCCCAGCATTTT
CASSMGQGNQPQHF
>TRBD1|TRBV28|TRBJ1-2|-
TGTGCCAGCAGTTTGACAGGGTCTGGAGGCTACACCTTC
CASSLTGSGGYTF
>-|TRBV19|TRBJ2-7|-
TGTGCCAGTAGTCCGGGACTTTCACTCTACGAGCAGTACTTC
CASSPGLSLYEQYF
>-|TRBV19|TRBJ2-7|-
TGTGCCAGTAGTTCGACAGTACACTACGAGCAGTACTTC
CASSSTVHYEQYF
>TRBD1|TRBV28|TRBJ2-2|-
TGTGCCAGCAGTATAACCTCCCGGGACAGAACCGGGGAGCTGTTTTTT
CASSITSRDRTGELFF
>-|TRBV27|TRBJ2-7|-
TGTGCCAGCAGTTTATATGAGGGTTCCTACGAGCAGTACTTC
CASSLYEGSYEQYF
>-|TRBV5-1|TRBJ1-4|-
TGCGCCAGCAGCGAGGGACAATCGGGTGAAAAACTGTTTTTT
CASSEGQSGEKLFF
>-|TRBV20-1|TRBJ1-2|-
TGCAGTGCGGTTGGGGTTGGCTACACCTTC
CSAVGVGYTF
>-|TRBV28|TRBJ2-3|-
TGTGCCAGCAGTTTAGCGGGAAGGGCAGATACGCAGTATTTT
CASSLAGRADTQYF
>TRBD2|TRBV6-5|TRBJ2-7|-
TGTGCCAGCATTCCGGGTACTAGCGGGGGCTACGAGCAGTACTTC
CASIPGTSGGYEQYF
>-|TRBV6-1|TRBJ1-5|-
TGTGCCAGCAGTGAAGGGGGTCGGGTTCAGCCCCAGCATTTT
CASSEGGRVQPQHF
>TRBD2|TRBV5-1|TRBJ2-1|-
TGCGCCAGCAGCTTGACTAGCGGGTCGAATGAGCAGTTCTTC
CASSLTSGSNEQFF
>-|TRBV6-5|TRBJ1-4|-
TGTGCCACTCGAATTGGCCCTAGTGAGCGTGAAAAACTGTTTTTT
CATRIGPSEREKLFF
>-|TRBV27|TRBJ1-5|few
TGTGCCAGCAGGCCGAGACAACAGGAATACAATCAGCCCCAGCATTTT
CASRPRQQEYNQPQHF
>-|TRBV9|TRBJ2-2|-
TGTGCCAGCAGCGTAGCTCAGGGGGAGGGCCCCGGGGAGCTGTTTTTT
CASSVAQGEGPGELFF
>TRBD2|TRBV5-1|TRBJ2-1|once
TGCGCCAGCAGCTTGTCCAGCGGGGGCTACAATGAGCAGTTCTTC
CASSLSSGGYNEQFF
>-|TRBV30|TRBJ2-7|-
TGTGCCTGGAGTGGGAACTACGAGCAGTACTTC
CAWSGNYEQYF
>-|TRBV11-2|TRBJ2-5|-
TGTGCCAGCAGCCCCGGATATGTGCGTCGGGGCAGTCAAGAGACCCAGTACTTC
CASSPGYVRRGSQETQYF
>-|TRBV2|TRBJ1-2|once
TGTGCCAGCCACCGGGACGTCAACTATGGCTACACCTTC
CASHRDVNYGYTF
>-|TRBV3-1/TRBV3-2|TRBJ1-4|-
TGTGCCAGCAGCCCTACCGGGCATAATGAAAAACTGTTTTTT
CASSPTGHNEKLFF
>-|TRBV5-1|TRBJ2-5|-
TGCGCCAGCAGTTCGACGAGTCGAGGGGAGACCCAGTACTTC
CASSSTSRGETQYF
>TRBD1|TRBV7-6|TRBJ1-4|-
TGTGCCAGCAGCCAGGGAGGGGGCATGGCTAATGAAAAACTGTTTTTT
CASSQGGGMANEKLFF
>-|TRBV11-2|TRBJ1-1|-
TGTGCCAGCAGCTTGATAAGGGGCGCATATGAAGCTTTCTTT
CASSLIRGAYEAFF
>TRBD1|TRBV12-3/TRBV12-4|TRBJ1-1|-
TGTGCCAGCAGACCAGGGGGCACTGAAGCTTTCTTT
CASRPGGTEAFF
>-|TRBV11-1|TRBJ1-2|-
TGTGCCAGCAGCGGCCGGATTAACTATGGCTACACCTTC
CASSGRINYGYTF
>-|TRBV5-1|TRBJ2-6|-
TGCGCCAGCAGCACTCTTCCTGGGGCCAACGTCCTGACTTTC
CASSTLPGANVLTF
>-|TRBV28|TRBJ1-6|-
TGTGGGGCCCGACAGGTCCCGAAGGCACCCCTCCACTTT
CGARQVPKAPLHF
>TRBD2|TRBV25-1|TRBJ2-3|-
TGTGCCAGCGCCCGGACTAGCGGAGCCACAGATACGCAGTATTTT
CASARTSGATDTQYF
>-|TRBV7-2|TRBJ2-7|-
TGTGCCAGCCGACAGTTCTCCTACGAGCAGTACTTC
CASRQFSYEQYF
>TRBD1|TRBV7-3|TRBJ1-4|once
TGTGCCAGCAGCATATCCGGGACAGGGGACGATGAAAAACTGTTTTTT
CASSISGTGDDEKLFF
>-|TRBV4-1|TRBJ2-7|-
TGCGCCAGCAGCCAACCGGGACACTACGAGCAGTACTTC
CASSQPGHYEQYF
>TRBD2|TRBV28|TRBJ2-1|-
TGTGCCAGCAATAAACTAGCGGGACCATCCAATGAGCAGTTCTTC
CASNKLAGPSNEQFF
>-|TRBV5-6|TRBJ1-2|-
TGTGCCAGCAGTCCTGACAGGAACTATGGCTACACCTTC
CASSPDRNYGYTF
>-|TRBV5-5|TRBJ1-5|-
TGTGCCAGCAGCTTGGACTTTCTTAATCAGCCCCAGCATTTT
CASSLDFLNQPQHF
>TRBD1|TRBV28|TRBJ2-7|-
TGTGCCAGCAGTTTTTTAGACAGGGGGCGGGAGCAGTACTTC
CASSFLDRGREQYF
>-|TRBV4-2|TRBJ1-5|-
TGTGCCAGCAGCCAAGACATGGAACAGCCCCAGCATTTT
CASSQDMEQPQHF
>TRBD2|TRBV27|TRBJ2-2|-
TGTGCCAGCAGTCTAGGGCTAGCGGGAGATAGCTTCACCGGGGAGCTGTTTTTT
CASSLGLAGDSFTGELFF
>TRBD2|TRBV5-5|TRBJ2-7|-
TGTGCCAGCAGTGGGAGGCTAGCGGTGCCCTCCTACGAGCAGTACTTC
CASSGRLAVPSYEQYF
>-|TRBV7-9|TRBJ1-4|-
TGTGCCAGCACCCCTTTTGACAGCTCGAATGAAAAACTGTTTTTT
CASTPFDSSNEKLFF
>TRBD1|TRBV6-4|TRBJ2-3|-
TGTGCCAGCGCCCGCGGGCAGGGGGCGCGAACAGATACGCAGTATTTT
CASARGQGARTDTQYF
>-|TRBV2|TRBJ1-1|-
TGTGCCAGCAGAGGGAGGTCTGAAGCTTTCTTT
CASRGRSEAFF
>-|TRBV6-5|TRBJ2-3|-
TGTGCCAGCAGCCCGGACAAGCCTAGCACAGATACGCAGTATTTT
CASSPDKPSTDTQYF
>-|TRBV7-2|TRBJ1-3|-
TGTGCCAGCAGCTCGCAGGGCGGAAACACCATATATTTT
CASSSQGGNTIYF